This record covers a single TCR beta chain. The sample holds a few counts of this clonotype. There is no known antigen for this receptor. One base away there is no much larger clone; base qualities are not given. The CDR3 runs 14 residues from the cysteine to the phenylalanine. Solely the CDR3 DNA is kept, with 42 bases framed from the first base. V ends up 4 bases short and J 4 bases short, with an unmatched junction base count of 6. The germline V gene encodes CDR1 LNHDA and CDR2 SQIVND (reference sequence). This specimen belongs to a study of identical twins (dated by TCRdb to 2016 to 2017). About the study as a whole: The study deep-sequenced TCR alpha and beta repertoires from monozygotic twins, unrelated adults of various ages and cord blood to test whether fetal clonotypes persist. Replicate twin experiments were performed at different times using different library preparation protocols to rule out contamination. The paper's findings and limits, for the study overall: In monozygotic twins, out-of-frame TCR alpha sharing was systematically underestimated by recombination models, although the models agreed with sharing between unrelated individuals. Compared with coincidental sharing between unrelated individuals, out-of-frame TCR alpha sequences shared between twins had an excess of sequences with low generation probability. Abundant cord blood beta clonotypes carried fewer insertions; young adult naive repertoires showed a weaker similar trend, while memory repertoires showed none. Conclusions relied on cross-sectional statistical analysis, since the same donors could not be followed over many years. Invariant T cells such as MAIT and iNKT could partly confound zero-insertion analyses, although diverse VJ usage argued against such confounding for most clonotypes. Excess twin sharing in beta out-of-frame sequences was weaker because fewer shared sequences lowered the signal-to-noise ratio.

Every donor was a healthy Caucasian. Miltenyi CD45RO+ enrichment and human naive T-cell isolation kits were used to isolate memory (CD45RO+) and naive T cells from PBMC. The library was produced with 5' RACE. Sequencing was performed on an Illumina HiSeq 2000. Template switching introduced a universal primer binding site; the final cDNA contained a unique molecular identifier, enabling accurate counting of TCR cDNA molecules. First-strand cDNA for TCR alpha and beta chains was synthesized from specific primers in the conserved constant-segment region. To control for contamination, every cDNA library carried two barcodes: a SMART-Mk sample barcode plus Illumina barcodes. Two successive PCR steps introduced TruSeq adapter sequences along with Illumina sample barcodes. The TCR alpha and beta cDNA libraries were sequenced on the Illumina HiSeq platform using custom primers. From the authors' description of their analysis: MiGEC was used to process raw reads and extract unique molecular identifiers, and MiXCR was used to find CDR3 positions. Recombination models were inferred per individual with the repgenHMM and IGoR tools using an EM algorithm. The analysis of shared clonotypes was done with the tcR package in R, with sharing normalized by the product of cloneset sizes. Out-of-frame nonproductive sequences were analyzed to study raw recombination free of thymic and clonal selection effects. TCRdb handled the public reads itself, with Q25 trimming in fastp and clone calling in MiXCR, and kept productive beta chains. Entries are consolidated by CDR3 protein sequence, retaining the most common genes and DNA. None of the V and J calls come from the authors' own analysis; TCRdb made them. The sample records 140,000 to 150,000 distinct CDR3 sequences, roughly 3.5% of which are singletons. The ten largest make up 7.5% to 8.5% of the sample.

This chain joins TRBV19 to TRBJ1-1, with 7 central nucleotides matching TRBD1. The specimen sequenced was memory T cells sorted from blood. The cell subset or site label, as the study defines it: CD45RO+ enriched T cells. This TCR was recovered from a man aged 18 to 30 in good health. The nucleotides read TGTGCCAGTAGTACAGGGGGAGGAAGCACTGAAGCTTTCTTT. This yields the protein CASSTGGGSTEAFF. Supplemented by the reference TRBV19 and TRBJ1-1 proteins around the CDR3, the complete variable domain is DGGITQSPKYLFRKEGQNVTLSCEQNLNHDAMYWYRQDPGQGLRLIYYSQIVNDFQKGDIAEGYSVSREKKESFPLTVTSAQKNPTAFYLCASSTGGGSTEAFFGQGTRLTVV.